These 20 T cell receptor beta chains originate from one sample sequenced in a study of CD8 T cell repertoires and HIV-1 epitope variants. For these receptors, no antigen is known. Sequenced by immunoSEQ multiplex PCR; TCRdb stores in-frame clones only, minus some. The table has some 5,700 clones, about 60% seen once; the top ten hold under 55%. Specimen: cultured CD8+ T cells derived from PBMCs. These receptors all come from a male donor with HIV.

The chain is built from TRBV4-1 and TRBJ1-2, with TRBD1 identical over 7 bases. With 1 base clipped from V and 4 bases from J, the junction kept 6 bases outside the gene matches. In germline, CDR1 is MGHRA, CDR2 YSYEKL. There are 15 residues in the CDR3. Written as DNA, the CDR3 is TGCGCCAGCAGCCAAGGCAGGGAGGGGGCCTATGGCTACACCTTC. As protein: CASSQGREGAYGYTF.

This clone has a handful of counts. The chain joins TRBV9 to TRBJ1-2, with D uncertain. V was trimmed by 4 bases and J by 4 bases, leaving 20 bases between them. This CDR3 is built from 16 residues. The germline CDR1 and CDR2 sequences are SGDLS and YYNGEE. The CDR3 here is CASSPADARPLYGYTF. In nucleotides, the CDR3 is TGTGCCAGCAGCCCCGCGGACGCCAGGCCACTCTATGGCTACACCTTC.

The genes are TRBV4-3 and TRBJ2-7; D gene unclear. Germline CDR1 reads LGHNA; CDR2 reads YSLEER. Trimming took 0 bases from V and 0 from J, leaving 6 bases between them. The CDR3 sequence is 14 residues long. Here the CDR3 reads CASSQDRSSYEQYF. The CDR3 coding sequence is TGCGCCAGCAGCCAAGATCGGAGCTCCTACGAGCAGTACTTC.

The chain recombines TRBV13 with TRBJ2-5, with D possibly TRBD2 on 5 matching bases. V shed 1 base and J shed 1 base, with 7 bases lying between them. The CDR3 extends over 14 amino acids. Germline V lookup: CDR1 PRHDT, CDR2 FYEKMQ (reference sequence). CDR3 in amino acids: CASSLEAGQETQYF. The DNA for the CDR3 is TGTGCCAGCAGCTTAGAGGCGGGCCAAGAGACCCAGTACTTC.

This chain uses TRBV13 with TRBJ2-5; D is perhaps TRBD2 (5 bases). Trimming pared 4 bases from V and 2 bases from J, leaving 11 bases between. The CDR3 length is 14 residues. Germline V lookup: CDR1 PRHDT, CDR2 FYEKMQ (reference sequence). The CDR3 loop reads CASSSGIDQETQYF. The CDR3 coding sequence is TGTGCCAGCAGCTCCGGGATAGATCAAGAGACCCAGTACTTC.

The rearrangement links TRBV30 to TRBJ1-1; unclear D gene. The CDR3 sequence is 17 residues long. The V gene lost 0 bases and the J gene lost 0 bases, with 17 bases spanning the gap. Germline V gene lookup returns CDR1 GTSNPN and CDR2 SVGIG (reference sequence). This CDR3 reads CAWSVQDFHSLNTEAFF. The CDR3 bases are TGTGCCTGGAGTGTACAAGACTTCCACTCATTGAACACTGAAGCTTTCTTT.

This sequence joins TRBV6-1 and TRBJ2-5; 7 bases fit TRBD1. This CDR3 comprises 14 residues. J lost 5 bases, V lost 6 bases, and 9 bases had no gene match. Germline CDR1 MNHNS, CDR2 SASEGT. The CDR3 nucleotides are TGTGCCAGCAGACCCGACAGGGTCGTCGAGACCCAGTACTTC. This encodes CASRPDRVVETQYF.

The V call is TRBV5-6, the J call TRBJ2-1; D gene uncertain. The CDR3 is made up of 13 amino acids. V was cut by 2 bases and J by 4 bases, with 7 bases left in between. The germline gives CDR1 SGHDT, CDR2 YYEEEE. CDR3 bases: TGTGCCAGCAGCTTTACAACTTACAATGAGCAGTTCTTC. This translates into CASSFTTYNEQFF.

This chain uses TRBV27 with TRBJ1-5; no clear D. V lost 6 bases and J 0 bases, leaving 9 bases between the germline ends. Germline lookup yields CDR1 MNHEY and CDR2 SMNVEV (reference sequence). The CDR3 length is 14 residues. In nucleotides, the CDR3 is TGTGCCAGCAGCCGTGACAATAGCAATCAGCCCCAGCATTTT. Translation: CASSRDNSNQPQHF.

This clone has just one count. CDR3 in amino acids: CASSSGTSTYNEQFF. CDR3 DNA: TGTGCCAGTAGTTCCGGGACTAGCACTTACAATGAGCAGTTCTTC. The chain joins TRBV19 to TRBJ2-1; 9 nucleotides match TRBD2. CDR3 length: 15 residues. V lost 5 bases, J lost 4 bases, and 6 bases stayed unmatched. Germline V gene data show CDR1 as LNHDA and CDR2 as SQIVND (reference sequence).

The chain employs TRBV12-5 and TRBJ2-2; no definite D call. The CDR3 has 11 amino acids. Trimming took off 6 bases at V and 5 bases at J, with 4 bases between the two ends. Germline assignment: CDR1 LGHNT and CDR2 FRNRAP. The CDR3 sequence: CASGSTGELFF. In DNA, the CDR3 is TGTGCTAGTGGGTCGACCGGGGAGCTGTTTTTT.

The chain combines TRBV28 with TRBJ2-1, with D unresolved. The germline gives CDR1 MDHEN, CDR2 SYDVKM. The ends were cut back, 4 bases at V and 4 bases at J, with 5 bases in the middle. The CDR3 is made up of 12 amino acids. DNA for the CDR3: TGTGCCAGCAGTTGGGAATACAATGAGCAGTTCTTC. As protein: CASSWEYNEQFF. Variable domain in full (rest from reference TRBV28 and TRBJ2-1): DVKVTQSSRYLVKRTGEKVFLECVQDMDHENMFWYRQDPGLGLRLIYFSYDVKMKEKGDIPEGYSVSREKKERFSLILESASTNQTSMYLCASSWEYNEQFFGPGTRLTVL.

This chain uses TRBV7-8 with TRBJ2-2, with 9 bases matching TRBD1. The ends lost 3 bases at V and 4 bases at J; junction bases unmatched: 3. The CDR3 has 15 amino acids. From germline, CDR1 is SGHVS and CDR2 FQNEAQ. CDR3 nucleotide sequence: TGTGCCAGCAGCTTGGGGACAGGGCTCACCGGGGAGCTGTTTTTT. Translated: CASSLGTGLTGELFF. Full variable domain (missing parts from reference TRBV7-8 and TRBJ2-2): GAGVSQSPRYKVAKRGQDVALRCDPISGHVSLFWYQQALGQGPEFLTYFQNEAQLDKSGLPSDRFFAERPEGSVSTLKIQRTQQEDSAVYLCASSLGTGLTGELFFGEGSRLTVL.

This rearrangement joins TRBV19 to TRBJ2-1; D possibly matches TRBD1 or TRBD2 (5 bases each). The CDR3 sequence is 16 residues long. Germline V gene sequence: CDR1 LNHDA, CDR2 SQIVND (reference sequence). Trimming shortened V by 3 bases and J by 5 bases, and 17 bases separated the two germline ends. Here the CDR3 DNA reads TGTGCCAGTAGTATTACCGGGACCAGATCTGACAATGAGCAGTTCTTC. Protein: CASSITGTRSDNEQFF.

This chain links TRBV4-3 with TRBJ2-3; TRBD2 aligns across 12 bases. The V segment lost 0 bases and the J segment 2 bases; nucleotides outside the gene matches: 15. CDR3 size: 21 residues. Germline V gene sequence: CDR1 LGHNA, CDR2 YSLEER. The DNA for the CDR3 is TGCGCCAGCAGCCAAGATCGTCGGGGCCTAGCGGGGGGGACTTTCACAGATACGCAGTATTTT. This gives the protein CASSQDRRGLAGGTFTDTQYF.

The V gene is TRBV30, the J gene TRBJ2-7; possible D gene TRBD2, 5 bases. Germline loops: CDR1 GTSNPN, CDR2 SVGIG (reference sequence). Trimming took off 0 bases at V and 2 bases at J, with 11 bases between the two ends. This CDR3 comprises 14 residues. The DNA of the CDR3 is TGTGCCTGGAGTGTACTAGACGGAGCCTACGAGCAGTACTTC. It encodes CAWSVLDGAYEQYF.

The chain combines TRBV6-1 with TRBJ2-6; D unclear. CDR3 length: 13 residues. Germline assignment: CDR1 MNHNS and CDR2 SASEGT. V lost 8 bases and J 0 bases, leaving 5 bases between the germline ends. The CDR3 sequence: CASENSGANVLTF. CDR3 bases: TGTGCCAGCGAAAACTCTGGGGCCAACGTCCTGACTTTC.

The V call is TRBV7-3, the J call TRBJ2-3; possibly TRBD2 for D (6 bases). The CDR3 spans 15 residues. Trimming removed 1 base at V and 0 bases at J, with 8 bases between. In germline, CDR1 is SGHTA, CDR2 FQGTGA. The CDR3 loop is CASSLIAESTDTQYF. CDR3 nucleotides: TGTGCCAGCAGCTTAATAGCGGAGAGCACAGATACGCAGTATTTT.

The chain uses TRBV28 and TRBJ1-1; D may be TRBD1 (6 bases). Germline V lookup: CDR1 MDHEN, CDR2 SYDVKM. The CDR3 runs 12 residues. V shed 3 bases and J shed 14 bases, with 16 bases lying between them. For the CDR3, the DNA is TGTGCCAGCAGTTTTCGGAGGACGGGGGGCTTCTTT. Translated: CASSFRRTGGFF.

The chain uses TRBV7-9 and TRBJ2-5; 8 bases are shared with TRBD1. J lost 5 bases, V lost 1 base, and 6 bases had no gene match. CDR3 length: 15 residues. Germline lookup yields CDR1 SEHNR and CDR2 FQNEAQ (reference sequence). CDR3 coding DNA: TGTGCCAGCAGCTTAGTCGGCAGGGGGCAGGAGACCCAGTACTTC. Translation: CASSLVGRGQETQYF.